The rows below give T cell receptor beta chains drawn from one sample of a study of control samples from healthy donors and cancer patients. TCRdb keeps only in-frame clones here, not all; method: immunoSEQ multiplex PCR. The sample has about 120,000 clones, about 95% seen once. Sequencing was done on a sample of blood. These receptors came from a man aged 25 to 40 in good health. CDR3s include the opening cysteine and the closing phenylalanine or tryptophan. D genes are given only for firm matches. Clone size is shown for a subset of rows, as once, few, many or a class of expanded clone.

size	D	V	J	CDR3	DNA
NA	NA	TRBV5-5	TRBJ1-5	CASSFWGRNQPQHF	TGTGCCAGCAGCTTTTGGGGGCGAAATCAGCCCCAGCATTTT
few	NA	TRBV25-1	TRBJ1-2	CASSEKVAGGYTF	TGTGCCAGCAGTGAAAAGGTAGCGGGTGGCTACACCTTC
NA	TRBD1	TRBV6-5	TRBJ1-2	CASSSTRSGGNYGYTF	TGTGCCAGCAGTTCCACTCGATCAGGGGGTAACTATGGCTACACCTTC
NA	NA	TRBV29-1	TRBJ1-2	CSVHTTGNSYGYTF	TGCAGCGTACATACAACAGGCAATTCCTATGGCTACACCTTC
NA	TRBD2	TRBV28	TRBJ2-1	CASTPRGLAGGRSYNEQFF	TGTGCCAGCACTCCCCGGGGACTAGCGGGGGGGAGATCCTACAATGAGCAGTTCTTC
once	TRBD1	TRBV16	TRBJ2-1	CASSQSSPAGTGYNEQFF	TGTGCCAGCAGCCAATCATCACCTGCCGGGACAGGGTACAATGAGCAGTTCTTC
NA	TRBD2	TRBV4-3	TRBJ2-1	CASSRELAGGKDEQFF	TGCGCCAGCAGCCGAGAACTAGCGGGGGGGAAGGATGAGCAGTTCTTC
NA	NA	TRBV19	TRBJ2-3	CASSDYRGGPDTQYF	TGTGCCAGTAGTGACTACAGGGGGGGCCCAGATACGCAGTATTTT
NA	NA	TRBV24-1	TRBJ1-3	CATSGPSGNTIYF	TGTGCCACCAGCGGCCCCTCTGGAAACACCATATATTTT
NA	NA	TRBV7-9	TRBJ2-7	CASSLATGYEQYF	TGTGCCAGCAGCTTAGCCACGGGCTACGAGCAGTACTTC
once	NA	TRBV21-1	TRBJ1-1	CASSDRTGGESGTEAFF	TGTGCCAGCAGCGATCGGACAGGGGGCGAGTCTGGCACTGAAGCTTTCTTT
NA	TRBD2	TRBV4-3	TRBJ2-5	CASSQGPGLPLETQYF	TGCGCCAGCAGCCAAGGACCGGGACTACCTTTGGAGACCCAGTACTTC
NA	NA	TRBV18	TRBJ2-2	CASSPPTHLIRTGELFF	TGTGCCAGCTCACCACCGACCCACCTAATAAGGACCGGGGAGCTGTTTTTT
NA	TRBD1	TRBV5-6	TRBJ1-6	CASSLGTGNHSPLHF	TGTGCCAGCAGCCTCGGGACAGGGAATCATTCACCCCTCCACTTT
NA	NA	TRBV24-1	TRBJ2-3	CATSDVRDTRPSTDTQYF	TGTGCCACCAGTGATGTGAGGGACACCCGTCCTAGCACAGATACGCAGTATTTT
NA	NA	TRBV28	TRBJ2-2	CASRTQGGRTGELFF	TGTGCCAGCAGAACCCAGGGAGGACGCACCGGGGAGCTGTTTTTT
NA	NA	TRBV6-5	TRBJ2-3	CASSYDRRTDTQYF	TGTGCCAGCAGTTACGACAGACGCACAGATACGCAGTATTTT
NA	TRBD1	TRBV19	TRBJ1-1	CASSTGRTGNTEAFF	TGTGCCAGTAGTACGGGGCGGACAGGTAACACTGAAGCTTTCTTT
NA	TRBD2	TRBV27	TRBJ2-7	CASSPYAAGGSYEQYF	TGTGCCAGCAGTCCCTACGCTGCGGGGGGCTCCTACGAGCAGTACTTC
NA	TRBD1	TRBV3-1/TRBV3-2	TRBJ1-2	CASSQGRDRGFGYTF	TGTGCCAGCAGCCAAGGCAGGGACAGGGGGTTTGGCTACACCTTC
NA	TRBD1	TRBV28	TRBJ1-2	CASRTGGGGYTF	TGTGCCAGCAGAACAGGGGGCGGAGGCTACACCTTC
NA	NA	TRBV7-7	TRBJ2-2	CASRWDFNTGELFF	TGTGCTAGCCGCTGGGACTTCAACACCGGGGAGCTGTTTTTT
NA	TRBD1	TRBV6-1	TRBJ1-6	CASSEWDRDSPLHF	TGTGCCAGCAGTGAATGGGACAGGGATTCACCCCTCCACTTT
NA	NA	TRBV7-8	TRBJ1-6	CASSLAGQGRSPLHF	TGTGCCAGCAGCTTAGCAGGGCAGGGTCGTTCACCCCTCCACTTT
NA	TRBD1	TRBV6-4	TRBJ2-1	CASSPWYRGNYNEQFF	TGTGCCAGCAGCCCTTGGTACAGGGGCAACTACAATGAGCAGTTCTTC
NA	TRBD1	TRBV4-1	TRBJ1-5	CASSIDRGQPQHF	TGCGCCAGCAGCATCGACAGGGGACAGCCCCAGCATTTT
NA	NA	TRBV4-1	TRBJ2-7	CASSQVQGGYEQYF	TGCGCCAGCAGCCAAGTACAGGGAGGCTACGAGCAGTACTTC
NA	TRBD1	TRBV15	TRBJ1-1	CATSSRQGSNTEAFF	TGTGCCACCAGCAGCAGACAGGGGTCGAACACTGAAGCTTTCTTT
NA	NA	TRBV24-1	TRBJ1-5	CATSVGSNQPQHF	TGTGCCACCAGTGTCGGTAGCAATCAGCCCCAGCATTTT
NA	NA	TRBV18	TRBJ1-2	CASSPLGQSNYGYTF	TGTGCCAGCTCACCACTCGGACAGTCTAACTATGGCTACACCTTC
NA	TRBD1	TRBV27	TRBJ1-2	CASREQGFNGYTF	TGTGCCAGCAGGGAACAGGGGTTTAATGGCTACACCTTC
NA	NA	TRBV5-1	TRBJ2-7	CASTLGGFPYEQYF	TGCGCCAGCACATTGGGCGGTTTTCCCTACGAGCAGTACTTC
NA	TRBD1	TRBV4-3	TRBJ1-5	CASSQDGQGRQPQHF	TGCGCCAGCAGCCAAGATGGACAGGGTAGGCAGCCCCAGCATTTT
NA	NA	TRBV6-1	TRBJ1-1	CASSEGPNTEAFF	TGTGCCAGCAGTGAGGGGCCGAACACTGAAGCTTTCTTT
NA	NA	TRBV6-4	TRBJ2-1	CASSYQGGTGDEQFF	TGTGCCAGCTCTTACCAGGGGGGCACCGGGGATGAGCAGTTCTTC
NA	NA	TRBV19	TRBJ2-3	CASSERDTQYF	TGTGCCAGTAGTGAGCGGGATACGCAGTATTTT
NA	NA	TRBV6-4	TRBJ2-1	CASSLVGSSYNEQFF	TGTGCCAGCAGCTTGGTGGGGAGCTCCTACAATGAGCAGTTCTTC
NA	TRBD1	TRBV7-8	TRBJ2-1	CATRDRVGNEQFF	TGTGCCACCCGGGACAGGGTAGGTAATGAGCAGTTCTTC
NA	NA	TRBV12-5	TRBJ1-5	CASGLVRLSGGDQPQHF	TGTGCTAGTGGTTTGGTCCGACTTTCGGGGGGAGATCAGCCCCAGCATTTT
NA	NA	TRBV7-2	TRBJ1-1	CASSLGGAGDTEAFF	TGTGCCAGCAGCTTAGGAGGGGCCGGGGACACTGAAGCTTTCTTT
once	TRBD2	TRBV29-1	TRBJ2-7	CSVEDGGGSYEQYF	TGCAGCGTTGAAGATGGGGGGGGGTCCTACGAGCAGTACTTC
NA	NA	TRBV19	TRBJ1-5	CASSIGQGGNQPQHF	TGTGCCAGTAGTATAGGGCAGGGAGGCAATCAGCCCCAGCATTTT
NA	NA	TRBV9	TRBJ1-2	CASSVEGTGYGYTF	TGTGCCAGCAGCGTTGAGGGTACGGGCTATGGCTACACCTTC
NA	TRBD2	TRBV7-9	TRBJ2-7	CASSLWEGTEQYF	TGTGCCAGCAGCTTGTGGGAGGGAACCGAGCAGTACTTC
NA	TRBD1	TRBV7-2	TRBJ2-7	CASSPSGQGVYEQYF	TGTGCCAGCAGTCCCTCCGGACAGGGGGTTTACGAGCAGTACTTC